This T cell receptor beta chain was captured by sequencing in a study of blood T cell repertoires in COVID-19. Assay used: immunoSEQ multiplex PCR; TCRdb lists only in-frame clones, some missing. Altogether about 130,000 clones are present, roughly 84% being singletons, with the ten largest covering roughly an eighth. Germline V CDR1 and CDR2: DFQATT, SNEGSKA (reference sequence). V was pared by 3 bases and J by 5 bases, with 11 bases between. The CDR3 loop spans 13 amino acids. Sequences were obtained from peripheral blood. This TCR was recovered from a woman in her twenties or thirties who had recovered from COVID-19. The chain uses TRBV20-1 and TRBJ2-1, with D perhaps TRBD2 (5 bases). The CDR3: CSASPFGNNEQFF. The CDR3 region has the DNA TGCAGTGCTAGTCCGTTCGGGAACAATGAGCAGTTCTTC.